These T cell receptor beta chains were read from a single sample in a study of cytomegalovirus exposure and HLA in healthy donors. Method: immunoSEQ multiplex PCR; TCRdb's copy keeps in-frame clones and lacks some. The sample has approximately 110,000 clones; more than 75% are singletons. Sequenced material: PBMCs. The receptors derive from a man aged 40-55 years in good health and CMV-seronegative. Each CDR3 is given with its conserved first and last residue. The D gene is left open where the match is weak. Clone sizes are given selectively: once, few, many, or a class where the clone is expanded.

CDR3nt: TGTGCCAGCAGCTTTGGGGCTGCCCCCTCTAATGAAAAACTGTTTTTT; CDR3aa: CASSFGAAPSNEKLFF; abundance: few; j_gene: TRBJ1-4; v_gene: TRBV5-6; d_gene: .
CDR3nt: TGTGCCAGCAGTTTATCAGAACAGGGAGCCTACGAGCAGTACTTC; CDR3aa: CASSLSEQGAYEQYF; abundance: .; j_gene: TRBJ2-7; v_gene: TRBV27; d_gene: .
CDR3nt: TGTGCCAGCAGTTTCCCGGAAGAGGACACCGGGGAGCTGTTTTTT; CDR3aa: CASSFPEEDTGELFF; abundance: .; j_gene: TRBJ2-2; v_gene: TRBV28; d_gene: .
CDR3nt: TGTGCCAGCAGTTTTAACAATGAGCAGTTCTTC; CDR3aa: CASSFNNEQFF; abundance: .; j_gene: TRBJ2-1; v_gene: TRBV6-5; d_gene: .
CDR3nt: TGTGCCTCAACCGGCTGGGCTACCTCTGGAAACACCATATATTTT; CDR3aa: CASTGWATSGNTIYF; abundance: .; j_gene: TRBJ1-3; v_gene: TRBV30; d_gene: .
CDR3nt: TGTGCCAGCAGCTTAACAGTAGAATCTAATGAAAAACTGTTTTTT; CDR3aa: CASSLTVESNEKLFF; abundance: .; j_gene: TRBJ1-4; v_gene: TRBV7-6; d_gene: .
CDR3nt: TGTGCCAGCAGCTGGGGGAGGACAGGGGGCAGAGTCGGGGAGCTGTTTTTT; CDR3aa: CASSWGRTGGRVGELFF; abundance: .; j_gene: TRBJ2-2; v_gene: TRBV5-6; d_gene: TRBD1
CDR3nt: TGTGCCAGCAGTTTAGTTGGGGGGTCCCGGTTGTTTGAGCAGTTCTTC; CDR3aa: CASSLVGGSRLFEQFF; abundance: few; j_gene: TRBJ2-1; v_gene: TRBV27; d_gene: .
CDR3nt: TGTGCCAGCAGCCCAGGGGGCAACAACAATGAGCAGTTCTTC; CDR3aa: CASSPGGNNNEQFF; abundance: .; j_gene: TRBJ2-1; v_gene: TRBV7-9; d_gene: TRBD1
CDR3nt: TGTGCCAGCAGCCACTGGGAGCGGGGAGAGACCCAGTACTTC; CDR3aa: CASSHWERGETQYF; abundance: .; j_gene: TRBJ2-5; v_gene: TRBV5-6; d_gene: TRBD2
CDR3nt: TGTGCCAGCAGTCGGTTCCAAGAGACCCAGTACTTC; CDR3aa: CASSRFQETQYF; abundance: .; j_gene: TRBJ2-5; v_gene: TRBV28; d_gene: .
CDR3nt: TGTGCCAGCAGTCAAGGGACAGGGTTGAACACTGAAGCTTTCTTT; CDR3aa: CASSQGTGLNTEAFF; abundance: once; j_gene: TRBJ1-1; v_gene: TRBV7-7; d_gene: TRBD1
CDR3nt: TGTGCCAGCAGCTTAACGTCGGGGAAGTATTTTGAGCAGTTCTTC; CDR3aa: CASSLTSGKYFEQFF; abundance: .; j_gene: TRBJ2-1; v_gene: TRBV7-3; d_gene: .
CDR3nt: TGTGCCAGCAGTGCCCGGGCCTACGAGCAGTACTTC; CDR3aa: CASSARAYEQYF; abundance: .; j_gene: TRBJ2-7; v_gene: TRBV27; d_gene: .
CDR3nt: TGTGCCAGCAGCTCGATCGGGACAGCCAACACTGAAGCTTTCTTT; CDR3aa: CASSSIGTANTEAFF; abundance: few; j_gene: TRBJ1-1; v_gene: TRBV7-9; d_gene: TRBD1
CDR3nt: TGTGCCAGCAGCCTGGGACTAGCGGTCAATGAGCAGTTCTTC; CDR3aa: CASSLGLAVNEQFF; abundance: .; j_gene: TRBJ2-1; v_gene: TRBV7-3; d_gene: TRBD2
CDR3nt: TGCGCCAGCAGCCTACTAGCGGGGTCGAACAATGAGCAGTTCTTC; CDR3aa: CASSLLAGSNNEQFF; abundance: .; j_gene: TRBJ2-1; v_gene: TRBV5-1; d_gene: TRBD2
CDR3nt: TGCGCCAGCAGACAGGGAAATGAGCAGTTCTTC; CDR3aa: CASRQGNEQFF; abundance: .; j_gene: TRBJ2-1; v_gene: TRBV4-1; d_gene: .
CDR3nt: TGTGCCAGCAGTGAATTGGAGGGCCCAGGAGCACCCCTCCACTTT; CDR3aa: CASSELEGPGAPLHF; abundance: .; j_gene: TRBJ1-6; v_gene: TRBV25-1; d_gene: .
CDR3nt: TGTGCCAGCCGCTCACAGGGACCCGCGGATAATGAAAAACTGTTTTTT; CDR3aa: CASRSQGPADNEKLFF; abundance: once; j_gene: TRBJ1-4; v_gene: TRBV28; d_gene: .
CDR3nt: TGTGCCAGCAGCTTAGCGGGTGACAGGGGAGGTGGCTACACCTTC; CDR3aa: CASSLAGDRGGGYTF; abundance: .; j_gene: TRBJ1-2; v_gene: TRBV7-2; d_gene: TRBD1
CDR3nt: TGTGCCAGCAGCCTTCCCCGGCCGGGGACAGGGGCAGATACGCAGTATTTT; CDR3aa: CASSLPRPGTGADTQYF; abundance: .; j_gene: TRBJ2-3; v_gene: TRBV7-3; d_gene: TRBD1
CDR3nt: TGTGCCAGCAGGTACGAGGGGGCGCGTTCACCCCTCCACTTT; CDR3aa: CASRYEGARSPLHF; abundance: .; j_gene: TRBJ1-6; v_gene: TRBV28; d_gene: TRBD1
CDR3nt: TGTGCCAGCAGGAGTGGCGGGACTAGTTGGAACAATGAGCAGTTCTTC; CDR3aa: CASRSGGTSWNNEQFF; abundance: .; j_gene: TRBJ2-1; v_gene: TRBV2; d_gene: TRBD2
CDR3nt: TGTGCCAGCAGCATCAGGGTTGAGGAGCCCCAGCATTTT; CDR3aa: CASSIRVEEPQHF; abundance: few; j_gene: TRBJ1-5; v_gene: TRBV7-2; d_gene: .
CDR3nt: TGTGCCAGCAGCCAATACAGGAACACTGAAGCTTTCTTT; CDR3aa: CASSQYRNTEAFF; abundance: once; j_gene: TRBJ1-1; v_gene: TRBV11-3; d_gene: .
CDR3nt: TGTGCCAGCAGCCAAGTTGTAAGCCGGTTGCAGTTCTTC; CDR3aa: CASSQVVSRLQFF; abundance: .; j_gene: TRBJ2-1; v_gene: TRBV14; d_gene: .
CDR3nt: TGTGCCAGCAGTGTTGGACAGGTTGGCGTCGGCTATGGCTACACCTTC; CDR3aa: CASSVGQVGVGYGYTF; abundance: few; j_gene: TRBJ1-2; v_gene: TRBV6-1; d_gene: TRBD1
CDR3nt: TGTGCCAGCAGCCCACTAGCGGGGAGTTTGGCTGAGCAGTTCTTC; CDR3aa: CASSPLAGSLAEQFF; abundance: .; j_gene: TRBJ2-1; v_gene: TRBV6-5; d_gene: TRBD2
CDR3nt: TGCGCCAGCAGCTGGACAGGGTTATCCCTCCAGCGAAAACTGTTTTTT; CDR3aa: CASSWTGLSLQRKLFF; abundance: .; j_gene: TRBJ1-4; v_gene: TRBV5-1; d_gene: TRBD1
CDR3nt: TGTGCCAGTAGTAGCCAATCTCGGGGCACCGGGGAGCTGTTTTTT; CDR3aa: CASSSQSRGTGELFF; abundance: .; j_gene: TRBJ2-2; v_gene: TRBV19; d_gene: .
CDR3nt: TGTGCCAGCAGTTTAATCGGTGCGGTTGAGCAGTTCTTC; CDR3aa: CASSLIGAVEQFF; abundance: .; j_gene: TRBJ2-1; v_gene: TRBV28; d_gene: .
CDR3nt: TGTGCCTGTTGTTGGCCCGGGGGTGAAGCTTTCTTT; CDR3aa: CACCWPGGEAFF; abundance: .; j_gene: TRBJ1-1; v_gene: TRBV6-1; d_gene: .
CDR3nt: TGCGCCAGCAGCTTGGGGGACAGGGCCTATGGCTACACCTTC; CDR3aa: CASSLGDRAYGYTF; abundance: few; j_gene: TRBJ1-2; v_gene: TRBV5-1; d_gene: TRBD1
CDR3nt: TGTGCCAGCAGTTTCACAGATAGCAATCAGCCCCAGCATTTT; CDR3aa: CASSFTDSNQPQHF; abundance: .; j_gene: TRBJ1-5; v_gene: TRBV27; d_gene: .
CDR3nt: TGTGCCAGCAGTGAAGTGCGAAGCAGGGGGCGTTTTGTTAATGGCTACACCTTC; CDR3aa: CASSEVRSRGRFVNGYTF; abundance: .; j_gene: TRBJ1-2; v_gene: TRBV6-1; d_gene: TRBD1
CDR3nt: TGCGCCAGCAGCGGGGGGACAGTGAACACTGAAGCTTTCTTT; CDR3aa: CASSGGTVNTEAFF; abundance: few; j_gene: TRBJ1-1; v_gene: TRBV5-1; d_gene: TRBD1
CDR3nt: TGTGCCAGTTCGCCCGGGGGGACCACACGTGGCTACACCTTC; CDR3aa: CASSPGGTTRGYTF; abundance: .; j_gene: TRBJ1-2; v_gene: TRBV19; d_gene: .